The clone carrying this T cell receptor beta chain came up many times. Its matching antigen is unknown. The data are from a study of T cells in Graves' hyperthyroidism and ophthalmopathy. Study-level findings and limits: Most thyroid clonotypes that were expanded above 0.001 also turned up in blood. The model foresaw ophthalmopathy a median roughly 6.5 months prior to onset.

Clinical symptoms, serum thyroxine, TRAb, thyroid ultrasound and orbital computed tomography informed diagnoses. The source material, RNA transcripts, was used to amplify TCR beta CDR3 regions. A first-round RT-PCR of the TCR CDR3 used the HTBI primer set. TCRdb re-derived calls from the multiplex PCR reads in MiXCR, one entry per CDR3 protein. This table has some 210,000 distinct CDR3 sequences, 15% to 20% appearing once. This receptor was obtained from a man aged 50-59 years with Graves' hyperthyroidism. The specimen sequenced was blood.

The CDR3 loop is CASRLAGPYNEQFF. CDR3 bases: TGCGCCAGTCGACTAGCGGGGCCATACAATGAGCAGTTCTTC. The chain links TRBV10-2 to TRBJ2-1; 11 nucleotides agree with TRBD2. Germline V gives CDR1 WSHSY, CDR2 SAAADI. V shed 9 bases and J 4 bases; nucleotides not matched to a gene: 5. The CDR3 has 14 amino acids.